This TCR beta chain was captured in a study of PD-1 blockade in classical Hodgkin lymphoma. Study-wide points: When set against healthy donors, newly diagnosed patients were reported to show lower baseline TCR diversity. The study found that TCR diversity rose significantly by C4D1 in CD4+ but not CD8+ cells.

Brentuximab vedotin exposure varied among the patients, all of whom had relapsed after autologous stem cell transplantation. Classifying best responses yielded complete response, partial response or progressive disease. Method: immunoSEQ multiplex PCR; TCRdb's copy keeps in-frame clones and lacks some. The sample consists of over 11,000 clones, approximately 78% of them appearing once. Regarding this clone: What it binds is unknown.

The germline gives CDR1 SGHNT, CDR2 YYREEE (reference sequence). The length of the CDR3 is 16 residues. Losses at the gene ends were 3 bases for V and 0 bases for J; bases not matched to a gene: 6. This chain links TRBV5-4 with TRBJ1-1; 9 bases map to TRBD1. Here the sequenced sample was peripheral blood mononuclear cells (PBMCs), taken before the second cycle of nivolumab. The source is a human donor with classical Hodgkin lymphoma. In DNA, the CDR3 is TGTGCCAGCAGCTCGGGACAGGGTAGGGTGAACACTGAAGCTTTCTTT. The encoded protein is CASSSGQGRVNTEAFF. The entire variable domain, with the rest obtained from reference TRBV5-4 and TRBJ1-1, is as follows: ETGVTQSPTHLIKTRGQQVTLRCSSQSGHNTVSWYQQALGQGPQFIFQYYREEENGRGNFPPRFSGLQFPNYSSELNVNALELDDSALYLCASSSGQGRVNTEAFFGQGTRLTVV.